This TCR beta chain was recorded in a study of blood T cell repertoires in COVID-19. Germline CDR1 reads MNHEY; CDR2 reads SVGEGT. The CDR3 runs to 16 residues. Trimming removed 2 bases from V and 4 bases from J, with 15 bases in between. The repertoire was sequenced with immunoSEQ multiplex PCR; TCRdb's copy has only in-frame clones and lacks some. The repertoire holds around 35,000 clones, with approximately 84% as singletons. The clonotype originates from a man aged 65 to 79 with COVID-19, enrolled during active disease. The sample was peripheral blood. The rearrangement links TRBV6-2 or TRBV6-3 to TRBJ2-1; D not resolved. CDR3 in amino acids: CASSYAQILFYNEQFF. Here the CDR3 DNA reads TGTGCCAGCAGTTACGCCCAGATCCTTTTTTACAATGAGCAGTTCTTC.